The 23 T cell receptor beta chains below were found in one sample sequenced in a study of blood T cells in healthy people across ages. Then a second PCR, running roughly 7 to 11 cycles, was carried out with a sample-barcoded 5' primer and a J-beta primer mix. TCRdb fed the 5' RACE reads into MiXCR, producing one record per CDR3 protein. Here the sample spans 600,000 or so distinct CDR3 sequences, about 45% being singletons. Sequenced: blood. These receptors were obtained from an elderly man in good health.

This clonotype was seen a handful of times. This chain joins TRBV12-3 or TRBV12-4 and TRBJ2-3; either TRBD1 or TRBD2 may fit D (6 bases each). The CDR3 contains 16 residues. Trimming stripped 4 bases from V and 2 bases from J, with 16 bases between. The CDR3 DNA reads as TGTGCCAGCAGTTATTTCGGGGGCGCCTACACAGATACGCAGTATTTT. Protein sequence: CASSYFGGAYTDTQYF.

This clonotype was detected only a few times. The chain combines TRBV20-1 with TRBJ1-6, with 7 nucleotides matching TRBD1. V dropped 5 bases and J dropped 4; count of bases not matched to a gene: 5. The CDR3 length is 14 residues. Germline assignment: CDR1 DFQATT and CDR2 SNEGSKA (reference sequence). The CDR3 coding sequence is TGCAGTGCTCCCGGGACAGATTATAATTCACCCCTCCACTTT. This encodes CSAPGTDYNSPLHF.

This clonotype was observed a handful of times. A much larger clone differs from this one at a single base, so this may be a read error. This rearrangement joins TRBV6-1 to TRBJ2-7; a possible D gene is TRBD2 (5 bases). This CDR3 has 14 residues. CDR1 and CDR2 (germline): MNHNS, SASEGT. V dropped 7 bases and J dropped 7 bases, with 20 bases sitting between them. CDR3 in amino acids: CASTLYGIRDEQYF. For the CDR3, the DNA is TGTGCCAGCACCCTTTACGGGATCAGAGATGAGCAGTACTTC.

This clonotype was observed many times. The chain couples TRBV6-5 to TRBJ2-7; no clear D. V gave up 7 bases and J gave up 0 bases, with 10 bases separating them. The CDR3 runs 13 residues. From germline, CDR1 is MNHEY and CDR2 SVGAGI. This CDR3 is CASKKATSYEQYF. The CDR3, as DNA: TGTGCCAGCAAAAAGGCCACCTCCTACGAGCAGTACTTC.

V gene TRBV4-3 combines with J gene TRBJ2-3, with D perhaps TRBD2 (6 bases). Trimming shortened V by 0 bases and J by 8 bases, and 12 bases separated the two germline ends. Germline V gives CDR1 LGHNA, CDR2 YSLEER. The CDR3 has 14 amino acids. The CDR3 region has the DNA TGCGCCAGCAGCCAAGATAGCGGCTGGGCTACGCAGTATTTT. Its protein product is CASSQDSGWATQYF.

This clonotype occurred many times. The genes are TRBV6-5 and TRBJ2-7; D tentatively reads TRBD1 or TRBD2 (5 bases each). The germline V and J ends were trimmed by 8 bases and 5 bases, with 13 bases remaining between them. The germline CDR1 and CDR2 sequences are MNHEY and SVGAGI. The CDR3 covers 12 residues. CDR3 nucleotide sequence: TGTGCCAGCGCAGGGACCCTGCACGAGCAGTACTTC. Protein product: CASAGTLHEQYF.

The chain links TRBV28 to TRBJ1-1; maybe TRBD1 (5 bases). The V gene's germline CDR1 is MDHEN and CDR2 SYDVKM. This CDR3 has 14 residues. The ends were cut back, 5 bases at V and 7 bases at J, with 17 bases in the middle. The CDR3 bases are TGTGCCAGCAGTCCCCTCAACCGAAGGGGTGAAGCTTTCTTT. Translating gives CASSPLNRRGEAFF.

This clonotype was recorded once. This chain uses TRBV4-1 with TRBJ2-3, with TRBD2 matching 7 bases. Germline values: CDR1 MGHRA, CDR2 YSYEKL. The CDR3 runs to 19 residues. V lost 1 base and J lost 5; bases outside the gene matches: 18. CDR3 sequence (DNA): TGCGCCAGCAGCCAAGCCCCCCCCTTGGACGGGGGGTATGGAGATACGCAGTATTTT. Translated, it gives CASSQAPPLDGGYGDTQYF.

This clonotype was detected only a few times. The chain joins TRBV10-3 to TRBJ1-2, with D perhaps matching TRBD1 (5 bases). This CDR3 region has 13 residues. The germline V gene has CDR1 ENHRY and CDR2 SYGVKD. The V gene lost 1 base and the J gene lost 2 bases, with 5 bases spanning the gap. Here the CDR3 DNA reads TGTGCCATCAGTGAGTGGGGGAACTATGGCTACACCTTC. Its translation is CAISEWGNYGYTF.

This clonotype was detected only a few times. The chain employs TRBV7-2 and TRBJ2-5; weak D call: TRBD2 (7 bases). Near its end, the DNA agrees better with TRBJ2-7, so the J call may be wrong. Germline CDR1 reads SGHTA; CDR2 reads FQGNSA. CDR3 length: 14 amino acids. CDR3 protein: CASSLAGGRHEQYF. Here the CDR3 DNA reads TGTGCCAGCAGCTTAGCCGGGGGGCGACACGAGCAGTACTTC.

On this clonotype: A read error may produce the germline difference seen at one junction end. J is TRBJ2-6 and V is TRBV6-6; the D gene could be TRBD1 or TRBD2 (5 bases each). Germline V gene lookup returns CDR1 MNHNY and CDR2 SVGAGI (reference sequence). The CDR3 sequence is 15 residues long. The CDR3 protein is CASSPLPSGASVLTF. Written as DNA, the CDR3 is TGTGCCAGCAGTCCGCTACCGTCCGGGGCCAGCGTCCTGACTTTC.

This clonotype came up many times. This may come from a read error, since a much larger clone is one base off. The chain has TRBV6-6 and TRBJ2-1; 9 nucleotides match TRBD1. Germline loops: CDR1 MNHNY, CDR2 SVGAGI (reference sequence). V dropped 1 base and J dropped 7; count of bases not matched to a gene: 2. CDR3 size: 14 residues. The CDR3 nucleotides read TGTGCCAGCAGTTACTGGGGACAGGGAAATGAGCAGTTCTTC. Encoded protein: CASSYWGQGNEQFF.

J is TRBJ2-3 and V is TRBV7-2; 14 bases fit TRBD2. This CDR3 region has 17 residues. Trimming took 6 bases from V and 3 from J; bases not matched to a gene: 8. Looked up from germline, CDR1 is SGHTA and CDR2 is FQGNSA. The CDR3 nucleotides read TGTGCCAGCAGTCGAAAGACTAGCGGGGGGGGTACAGATACGCAGTATTTT. Protein: CASSRKTSGGGTDTQYF.

This clonotype has a handful of counts. The V and J genes are TRBV7-2 and TRBJ2-1; no clear D gene. V was pared by 2 bases and J by 5 bases, with 10 bases between. The CDR3 has 14 amino acids. Per the germline V gene, CDR1 is SGHTA and CDR2 is FQGNSA. In DNA, the CDR3 is TGTGCCAGCAGCTTAAGAGAATATAACAATGAGCAGTTCTTC. Its translation is CASSLREYNNEQFF.

This chain links TRBV7-2 with TRBJ2-5; no clear D. The CDR3 totals 14 residues. V was cut by 1 base and J by 4 bases, with 10 bases left in between. Germline lookup yields CDR1 SGHTA and CDR2 FQGNSA. CDR3 coding DNA: TGTGCCAGCAGCTTAGGGGCAGCGCGAGAGACCCAGTACTTC. This translates into CASSLGAARETQYF.

The chain is built from TRBV20-1 and TRBJ2-7, with 8 positions matching TRBD2. The CDR3 has 15 amino acids. The V gene end was trimmed by 5 bases and the J gene end by 7 bases; junction bases not matched to a gene: 16. In germline, CDR1 is DFQATT, CDR2 SNEGSKA (reference sequence). The CDR3 DNA sequence: TGCAGTGCTTATACTAGCGGCCCGTCGATCGGTGAGCAGTACTTC. Translation gives CSAYTSGPSIGEQYF.

This clonotype was counted a few times. The chain links TRBV19 to TRBJ2-1; D is unclear. Germline lookup yields CDR1 LNHDA and CDR2 SQIVND (reference sequence). V lost 3 bases to trimming and J lost 4 bases, with 10 bases between them. This CDR3 region has 14 residues. CDR3 nucleotide sequence: TGTGCCAGTAGTATCGGCCAGGATTACAATGAGCAGTTCTTC. Its protein is CASSIGQDYNEQFF.

Comments on this clonotype: In this CDR3 the conserved last residue, phenylalanine or tryptophan, is missing, so a read error is likely. J is TRBJ2-5 and V is TRBV6-6, with D possibly TRBD1 on 5 matching bases. Germline assignment: CDR1 MNHNY and CDR2 SVGAGI (reference sequence). Trimming took 5 bases from V and 2 from J, leaving 12 bases between them. CDR3 length: 14 amino acids. The CDR3 coding sequence is TGTGCCAGCAGTCCTCCGACAGTGCAAGAGACCCAGTACTCC. Protein sequence: CASSPPTVQETQYS.

In DNA form, the CDR3 reads TGTGCCAGCAGTCCGGCCCGTTATGAGCAGTTCTTC. This encodes CASSPARYEQFF. The chain uses TRBV7-9 and TRBJ2-1; D call uncertain. V dropped 6 bases and J dropped 8 bases, with 11 bases sitting between them. Germline-derived CDR1 and CDR2 are SEHNR and FQNEAQ (reference sequence). The CDR3 is 12 amino acids.

The V and J genes are TRBV2 and TRBJ1-4; 7 nucleotides match TRBD1. The CDR3 length is 14 residues. The V gene end was trimmed by 7 bases and the J gene end by 8 bases; junction bases not matched to a gene: 10. The germline CDR1 and CDR2 sequences are SNHLY and FYNNEI. Written as DNA, the CDR3 is TGTGCCAGCATTCGTTGGCAGGGGGGCGAAAAACTGTTTTTT. It encodes CASIRWQGGEKLFF.

The V call is TRBV5-1, the J call TRBJ2-4; D may match TRBD1 or TRBD2 (5 bases each). The J call is uncertain, as TRBJ2-7 better fits the DNA end. Germline V gene sequence: CDR1 SGHRS, CDR2 YFSETQ. The CDR3 length is 15 residues. In DNA, the CDR3 is TGCGCCAGCAGCTTCGGGGTGGGGGACCTCTACGAGCAGTACTTC. It codes for CASSFGVGDLYEQYF.

The chain couples TRBV29-1 to TRBJ1-1; D remains unclear. Germline V gene data show CDR1 as SQVTM and CDR2 as ANQGSEA. The CDR3 runs 11 residues. The germline V and J ends were trimmed by 3 bases and 1 base, with 3 bases remaining between them. CDR3 residues: CSVDQNTEAFF. The CDR3, as DNA: TGCAGCGTTGACCAGAACACTGAAGCTTTCTTT.

About this clonotype itself: A much larger clone differs from this one at a single base, so this may be a read error. The CDR3 DNA sequence: TGTGCCAGCAGTTATAGCCGGTGGGACACGAGGAATAAGCAGTTCTTC. It specifies CASSYSRWDTRNKQFF. The chain combines TRBV6-6 with TRBJ2-1; D possibly corresponds to TRBD1 (6 bases). Germline loops: CDR1 MNHNY, CDR2 SVGAGI (reference sequence). Trimming removed 3 bases at V and 11 bases at J, with 23 bases between. This CDR3 spans 16 amino acids.